One and the same sample provided the 31 T cell receptor beta chains below, sequenced in a study of OX40 agonist ivuxolimab in advanced cancers. Libraries were prepared through the immunoSEQ multiplex PCR assay. TCRdb holds this immuneACCESS table with in-frame rearrangements only. Some clones are missing; in checked studies, unresolved V genes explain under half, and the rest has no known cause. Recorded for this sample are about 96,000 clones; roughly 88% of them occurred a single time. The leading ten clones occupy roughly 1.5% of the sample. Sequences were derived from CD4+ or CD8+ T cells sorted from blood, sampled in a trial of the OX40 agonist ivuxolimab. The receptors were gathered from an adult with an advanced solid tumor such as melanoma, head and neck, liver or kidney cancer.

The rearrangement joins TRBV2 to TRBJ1-5; the D gene is possibly TRBD1 (6 bases). Trimming took 2 bases from V and 2 from J, leaving 10 bases between them. CDR3 size: 15 residues. Germline lookup yields CDR1 SNHLY and CDR2 FYNNEI. The DNA of the CDR3 is TGTGCCAGCAGTGAATTTGGGGGCCGCAATCAGCCCCAGCATTTT. The encoded protein is CASSEFGGRNQPQHF.

CDR3 DNA: TGTGCCAGCAGCGTAGGGGTTGTGGGTGGTATCAATTCACCCCTCCACTTT. This encodes CASSVGVVGGINSPLHF. The V call is TRBV9, the J call TRBJ1-6; no reliable D call. Germline assignment: CDR1 SGDLS and CDR2 YYNGEE. V lost 0 bases, J lost 7 bases, and 17 bases lay in between. The CDR3 has 17 amino acids.

J is TRBJ1-5 and V is TRBV29-1; 7 positions match TRBD1. The CDR3 spans 13 residues. In germline, CDR1 is SQVTM, CDR2 ANQGSEA. V lost 6 bases, J lost 4 bases, and 6 bases stayed unmatched. The CDR3 sequence is CSVVDRANQPQHF. As DNA, the CDR3 is TGCAGCGTGGTAGACAGGGCAAATCAGCCCCAGCATTTT.

The chain uses TRBV9 and TRBJ1-5; unclear D gene. CDR1 and CDR2 from the germline V gene are SGDLS and YYNGEE. The CDR3 length is 12 residues. V lost 7 bases and J lost 6, with 11 bases in between. The CDR3 region is CASGTEGQPQHF. The CDR3 DNA reads as TGTGCCAGCGGTACGGAGGGTCAGCCCCAGCATTTT.

CDR3 nucleotides: TGTGCCAGCAGCTTATCGGGACAGGGCGTCCACGAGCAGTACTTC. Amino acid sequence: CASSLSGQGVHEQYF. This chain connects TRBV7-3 to TRBJ2-7; 9 nucleotides line up with TRBD1. CDR3 length: 15 residues. The germline V gene has CDR1 SGHTA and CDR2 FQGTGA. V dropped 2 bases and J dropped 5; count of bases not matched to a gene: 7. Variable domain in full (rest from reference TRBV7-3 and TRBJ2-7): GAGVSQTPSNKVTEKGKYVELRCDPISGHTALYWYRQSLGQGPEFLIYFQGTGAADDSGLPNDRFFAVRPEGSVSTLKIQRTERGDSAVYLCASSLSGQGVHEQYFGPGTRLTVT.

This clone was counted a single time. The chain recombines TRBV6-5 with TRBJ2-1; the D is unclear. Germline CDR1 MNHEY, CDR2 SVGAGI. Trimming stripped 2 bases from V and 9 bases from J, with 14 bases between. The CDR3 is 14 amino acids. The CDR3 region is CASSYPHLLGEQFF. CDR3 sequence (DNA): TGTGCCAGCAGTTACCCCCATTTGTTGGGTGAGCAGTTCTTC.

The chain recombines TRBV5-6 with TRBJ1-2; weak D call: TRBD1 (6 bases). The germline V gene encodes CDR1 SGHDT and CDR2 YYEEEE. This CDR3 region has 15 residues. V lost 0 bases, J lost 5 bases, and 14 bases lay in between. The CDR3: CASSLGLSGAYGYTF. The CDR3 coding sequence is TGTGCCAGCAGCTTGGGGCTGTCGGGGGCTTATGGCTACACCTTC. Using reference TRBV5-6 and TRBJ1-2 for the parts outside the CDR3, the full variable domain is DAGVTQSPTHLIKTRGQQVTLRCSPKSGHDTVSWYQQALGQGPQFIFQYYEEEERQRGNFPDRFSGHQFPNYSSELNVNALLLGDSALYLCASSLGLSGAYGYTFGSGTRLTVV.

As regards this clone: The same CDR3 is also encoded by other DNA sequences in this sample. The chain joins TRBV7-3 to TRBJ2-2, with D maybe TRBD2 (6 bases). CDR3 length: 15 amino acids. The germline gives CDR1 SGHTA, CDR2 FQGTGA. Between the trimmed V and J ends, which lost 5 bases and 5 bases, there was a span of 15 bases. CDR3 amino acids: CASSPGTAGTGELFF. The CDR3 nucleotides are TGTGCCAGCAGCCCCGGGACGGCGGGGACCGGGGAGCTGTTTTTT.

As to this clone: A junction boundary mismatches the germline segment, possibly from a read error. V usage is TRBV5-1 and J usage is TRBJ2-6; D gene uncertain. The CDR3 length is 15 residues. Germline CDR1 and CDR2: SGHRS and YFSETQ. CDR3: CASSLDATGANVLTF. CDR3 bases: TGCGCCAGCAGTTTGGACGCAACTGGGGCCAACGTCCTGACTTTC.

This chain links TRBV7-2 with TRBJ2-1, with no clear D. This CDR3 comprises 14 residues. Germline assignment: CDR1 SGHTA and CDR2 FQGNSA. V was cut by 2 bases and J by 4 bases, with 9 bases left in between. This CDR3 is CASSLTGGYNEQFF. CDR3 sequence (DNA): TGTGCCAGCAGCTTAACGGGTGGATACAATGAGCAGTTCTTC.

In nucleotides, the CDR3 is TGTGCCAGCAGTCCAGTTAGGGCCAATCAGCCCCAGCATTTT. Protein sequence: CASSPVRANQPQHF. The chain carries TRBV6-6 and TRBJ1-5; D is uncertain. Germline V lookup: CDR1 MNHNY, CDR2 SVGAGI (reference sequence). The V gene lost 5 bases and the J gene lost 3 bases, with 11 bases spanning the gap. The CDR3 is 14 residues long.

V and J are TRBV18 and TRBJ2-5; D gene uncertain. Germline-derived CDR1 and CDR2 are KGHSH and LQKENI. This CDR3 contains 13 residues. Trimming stripped 2 bases from V and 1 base from J, with 5 bases between. The CDR3 DNA is TGTGCCAGCTCACCAGCCATCCAAGAGACCCAGTACTTC. Its protein is CASSPAIQETQYF.

This clone was seen only a few times. The chain employs TRBV5-1 and TRBJ2-7; 10 nucleotides match TRBD2. The germline V gene has CDR1 SGHRS and CDR2 YFSETQ. Germline trimming cut 4 bases from V and 7 bases from J; bases unmatched to any gene: 5. The CDR3 length is 13 residues. CDR3 residues: CASSPLAGKEQYF. The CDR3 DNA reads TGCGCCAGCAGCCCACTAGCGGGAAAAGAGCAGTACTTC.

This chain uses TRBV25-1 with TRBJ2-5, with TRBD1 matching over 10 bases. Germline CDR1 and CDR2: MGHDK and SYGVNS. Trimming cost V 4 bases and J 2 bases; bases outside gene matches: 1. CDR3 length equals 14 residues. The chain's CDR3 is CASSGTGGQETQYF. The CDR3 region has the DNA TGTGCCAGCAGTGGGACAGGGGGTCAAGAGACCCAGTACTTC.

This chain joins TRBV11-2 and TRBJ1-3; D is uncertain. The V and J ends lost 7 bases and 0 bases respectively, with 22 bases between them. Germline assignment: CDR1 SGHAT and CDR2 FQNNGV. The CDR3 consists of 18 residues. The CDR3 sequence is CASTSRNNRVTSGNTIYF. The CDR3, as DNA: TGTGCCAGCACCTCGAGGAATAATAGGGTCACCTCTGGAAACACCATATATTTT.

This chain joins TRBV4-1 and TRBJ2-2; no firm D call. This CDR3 contains 13 residues. V was cut by 2 bases and J by 9 bases, with 10 bases left in between. Germline CDR1 MGHRA, CDR2 YSYEKL. The DNA for the CDR3 is TGCGCCAGCAGCCAAAGAGTAACCAGGGAGCTGTTTTTT. Protein product: CASSQRVTRELFF.

The chain links TRBV19 to TRBJ2-5; 12 nucleotides line up with TRBD1. The assigned J gene may be wrong: the sequence end matches TRBJ2-7 better. The CDR3 runs to 15 residues. Germline V gene data show CDR1 as LNHDA and CDR2 as SQIVND (reference sequence). CDR3 coding DNA: TGTGCCAGTAGTATTACCGGGACAGGGGGCAACGAGCAGTACTTC. It is translated as CASSITGTGGNEQYF.

The chain links TRBV5-4 to TRBJ2-1, with TRBD2 matching 11 bases. This CDR3 region has 16 residues. The J segment lost 12 bases and the V segment lost 3 bases, leaving 14 bases of the junction unmatched. The V gene's germline CDR1 is SGHNT and CDR2 YYREEE (reference sequence). The CDR3 is CASSSSSGRRYGAQFF. The CDR3 DNA reads TGTGCCAGCAGCTCTTCTAGCGGGAGGAGATATGGTGCGCAGTTCTTC. The variable domain in full, with the rest retrieved from reference TRBV5-4 and TRBJ2-1, is ETGVTQSPTHLIKTRGQQVTLRCSSQSGHNTVSWYQQALGQGPQFIFQYYREEENGRGNFPPRFSGLQFPNYSSELNVNALELDDSALYLCASSSSSGRRYGAQFFGPGTRLTVL.

This clone is a singleton in its sample. This sequence joins TRBV4-3 and TRBJ1-2, with 10 nucleotides matching TRBD1. The germline CDR1 and CDR2 sequences are LGHNA and YSLEER. The CDR3 totals 15 residues. Unmatched junction bases numbered 5, after V lost 0 bases and J lost 7 bases. Written as DNA, the CDR3 is TGCGCCAGCAGCCAAGATACCCGGACAGGGGGTGGCTACACCTTC. It is translated as CASSQDTRTGGGYTF.

The V and J genes are TRBV2 and TRBJ1-2, with TRBD1 matching 11 bases. Germline V lookup: CDR1 SNHLY, CDR2 FYNNEI. The length of the CDR3 is 14 residues. V lost 11 bases to trimming and J lost 8 bases; unmatched junction nucleotides: 13. The CDR3 sequence is CAPEGGQGGLGYTF. In nucleotides, the CDR3 is TGTGCCCCCGAGGGGGGACAGGGGGGGTTAGGCTACACCTTC.

This clone was seen a handful of times. CDR3 in DNA: TGTGCCAGCAGCTCCGGACAGGGTACGACCGAGCAGTACTTC. Translating gives CASSSGQGTTEQYF. This chain joins TRBV7-8 and TRBJ2-7, with 8 nucleotides matching TRBD1. CDR1 is SGHVS and CDR2 is FQNEAQ in the germline V gene. This CDR3 has 14 amino acids. The V segment lost 4 bases and the J segment 6 bases; nucleotides outside the gene matches: 8.

The chain uses TRBV7-3 and TRBJ1-2; the D gene is possibly TRBD1 (5 bases). V was shortened by 0 bases and J by 3 bases, with 8 bases between the two germline ends. This CDR3 region has 14 residues. The germline CDR1 and CDR2 sequences are SGHTA and FQGTGA. The CDR3 bases are TGTGCCAGCAGCTTAACGGGGACGGACTATGGCTACACCTTC. Protein product: CASSLTGTDYGYTF.

The chain combines TRBV7-2 with TRBJ2-3, with TRBD1 identical over 8 bases. The CDR3 loop spans 15 amino acids. Looked up from germline, CDR1 is SGHTA and CDR2 is FQGNSA. With 5 bases clipped from V and 8 bases from J, the junction kept 12 bases outside the gene matches. CDR3 residues: CASSTNLQGAGTQYF. The CDR3 DNA is TGTGCCAGCAGCACTAACTTGCAGGGGGCGGGTACGCAGTATTTT.

CDR3 sequence reads: CASSPGRVSGNTIYF. The CDR3 DNA follows: TGTGCCAGCAGCCCGGGCAGGGTCTCTGGAAACACCATATATTTT. This chain joins TRBV11-3 and TRBJ1-3; weak D call: TRBD1 (5 bases). Germline assignment: CDR1 SGHNT and CDR2 YENEEA. The V and J ends lost 5 bases and 0 bases respectively, with 11 bases between them. This CDR3 has 15 residues.

This chain uses TRBV15 with TRBJ2-3, with D unclear. CDR1 and CDR2 from the germline V gene are LNHNV and YYDKDF (reference sequence). Deletions cut 0 bases from V and 1 base from J, with 17 bases between. CDR3 size: 18 residues. In DNA, the CDR3 is TGTGCCACCAGCAGAGATCGGGCCCCGACTGAGGGCACAGATACGCAGTATTTT. Its translation is CATSRDRAPTEGTDTQYF.

This chain joins TRBV19 and TRBJ1-5; D remains ambiguous. Trimming cost V 5 bases and J 2 bases, with 13 bases left between them. Germline V gives CDR1 LNHDA, CDR2 SQIVND (reference sequence). The CDR3 sequence is 15 residues long. The CDR3 sequence is CASSRNTGGNQPQHF. The CDR3 DNA reads TGTGCCAGTAGTCGCAATACTGGGGGCAATCAGCCCCAGCATTTT.

The CDR3 protein is CASSMGQGGRYEQYF. For the CDR3, the DNA is TGTGCCAGTAGTATGGGGCAGGGGGGACGGTACGAGCAGTACTTC. This chain uses TRBV19 with TRBJ2-7, with D maybe TRBD1 (7 bases). The CDR3 covers 15 residues. Germline values: CDR1 LNHDA, CDR2 SQIVND (reference sequence). Deletions cut 3 bases from V and 4 bases from J, with 16 bases between.

The chain recombines TRBV6-5 with TRBJ1-2; D unclear. Germline V lookup: CDR1 MNHEY, CDR2 SVGAGI. V was clipped by 6 bases and J by 8 bases, with 22 bases between them. This CDR3 spans 15 amino acids. CDR3 bases: TGTGCCAGCAGCTCTCCCCCGTACCGGCCTGGAGGCTACACCTTC. It codes for CASSSPPYRPGGYTF.

This chain links TRBV7-9 with TRBJ2-7, with D unclear. V was trimmed by 5 bases and J by 5 bases, leaving 16 bases between them. Germline V gene lookup returns CDR1 SEHNR and CDR2 FQNEAQ (reference sequence). This CDR3 has 14 residues. The CDR3 region has the DNA TGTGCCAGCAGCCCCGGTTATACGGACGACGAGCAGTACTTC. This sequence encodes CASSPGYTDDEQYF.

The J gene is TRBJ1-1, the V gene TRBV29-1; 9 bases map to TRBD1. There are 13 residues in the CDR3. The germline V gene has CDR1 SQVTM and CDR2 ANQGSEA. The V gene end was trimmed by 7 bases and the J gene end by 3 bases; junction bases not matched to a gene: 6. CDR3 nucleotide sequence: TGCAGCGCTCAACAGGGGGCGGACACTGAAGCTTTCTTT. As protein: CSAQQGADTEAFF.

This chain connects TRBV2 to TRBJ2-2; TRBD2 matches 12 bases. V lost 4 bases to trimming and J lost 6 bases; unmatched junction nucleotides: 3. In germline, CDR1 is SNHLY, CDR2 FYNNEI. CDR3 size: 15 residues. CDR3 sequence reads: CASSASGRAAGELFF. Here the CDR3 DNA reads TGTGCCAGCAGTGCTAGCGGGAGGGCCGCCGGGGAGCTGTTTTTT.